The 17 T cell receptor beta chains below all came from one sample that was sequenced in a study of identical twins. TCRdb used MiXCR to reprocess the 5' RACE reads, holding one entry per CDR3 protein. The data contain roughly 720,000 distinct CDR3 sequences, over 15% of them singletons. The data were also submitted as part of a second study, on T cells expressing NK-cell markers.

What was sequenced was PBMCs. All receptors derive from a woman aged 18 to 35 in good health.

This clonotype was counted a few times. The CDR3 sequence is CSARYGMEALVRTQYF. The DNA for the CDR3 is TGCAGTGCTAGATATGGTATGGAGGCCCTCGTCCGAACTCAGTACTTC. The chain employs TRBV20-1 and TRBJ2-4; possible D gene TRBD2, 5 bases. Germline V gene lookup returns CDR1 DFQATT and CDR2 SNEGSKA (reference sequence). This CDR3 is 16 amino acids long. Trimming took 2 bases from V and 12 from J, leaving 26 bases between them.

This sequence joins TRBV18 and TRBJ2-7; 7 positions match TRBD1. Trimming cost V 6 bases and J 0 bases; bases outside gene matches: 8. The CDR3 is 15 residues long. Germline V gene data show CDR1 as KGHSH and CDR2 as LQKENI. CDR3 in DNA: TGTGCCAGCTCGCAGACAGGGTCCAGCTCCTACGAGCAGTACTTC. Residues: CASSQTGSSSYEQYF.

The sample holds many counts of this clonotype. The V call is TRBV5-1, the J call TRBJ2-7; 12 bases are shared with TRBD2. From germline, CDR1 is SGHRS and CDR2 YFSETQ. V lost 4 bases and J lost 2; bases outside the gene matches: 4. The CDR3 is 15 residues long. For the CDR3, the DNA is TGCGCCAGCAGCCCTCTAGCGGGAGGGCCCTACGAGCAGTACTTC. It specifies CASSPLAGGPYEQYF.

The V gene is TRBV2, the J gene TRBJ2-3; 9 bases agree with TRBD2. V shed 8 bases, J shed 5 bases, and the junction held 14 bases outside the gene matches. Germline lookup yields CDR1 SNHLY and CDR2 FYNNEI. The CDR3 is 16 residues long. CDR3: CASVTASGIFGDTQYF. CDR3 DNA: TGTGCCAGCGTGACAGCTAGCGGGATCTTTGGAGATACGCAGTATTTT.

This clonotype was seen only a few times. The chain is built from TRBV9 and TRBJ2-1; D perhaps matches TRBD2 (6 bases). CDR1 is SGDLS and CDR2 is YYNGEE in the germline V gene. This CDR3 spans 16 amino acids. Trimming removed 8 bases from V and 7 bases from J, with 25 bases in between. The CDR3 coding sequence is TGTGCCAGTACTTCACCGGGACTCGCTTGGGGGAATGAGCAGTTCTTC. Amino acids: CASTSPGLAWGNEQFF.

The gene calls are TRBV6-5 and TRBJ2-3; D may match TRBD1 or TRBD2 (5 bases each). The ends were cut back, 6 bases at V and 4 bases at J, with 17 bases in the middle. The CDR3 length is 15 residues. Germline V gene sequence: CDR1 MNHEY, CDR2 SVGAGI. This CDR3 reads CASSYRGRAADTQYF. The CDR3 DNA reads TGTGCCAGCAGCTATCGGGGCAGGGCGGCAGATACGCAGTATTTT.

The V gene is TRBV7-9, the J gene TRBJ1-1; no clear D. CDR1 is SEHNR and CDR2 is FQNEAQ in the germline V gene (reference sequence). This CDR3 spans 12 amino acids. The V and J ends lost 1 base and 11 bases respectively, with 11 bases between them. The CDR3 region is CASSLEGLRAFF. CDR3 in DNA: TGTGCCAGCAGCTTAGAGGGCCTCCGTGCTTTCTTT.

This clonotype occurred a few times. The chain has TRBV6-5 and TRBJ1-2, with D tentatively TRBD1 (6 bases). The CDR3 runs to 13 residues. Trimming took off 3 bases at V and 8 bases at J, with 13 bases between the two ends. The V gene's germline CDR1 is MNHEY and CDR2 SVGAGI. The CDR3 sequence is CASSYFQQGGYTF. The CDR3 nucleotides read TGTGCCAGCAGTTATTTCCAACAGGGCGGCTACACCTTC.

The chain uses TRBV12-3 or TRBV12-4 and TRBJ2-5; 11 nucleotides align to TRBD2. CDR3 length: 15 residues. Trimming removed 5 bases from V and 2 bases from J; junction bases left unmatched: 4. CDR3 DNA sequence: TGTGCCAGCAGTCGACTAGCGGGGAAACAAGAGACCCAGTACTTC. It specifies CASSRLAGKQETQYF.

This clonotype was found a few times. The J gene is TRBJ2-5, the V gene TRBV20-1; TRBD2 matches 9 bases. Germline V CDR1 and CDR2: DFQATT, SNEGSKA (reference sequence). CDR3 size: 14 residues. J was trimmed by 4 bases and V by 5 bases; bases with no gene match: 8. The CDR3 DNA is TGCAGTGCTCCTTTAGCGGGGGCCCTAGAGACCCAGTACTTC. Its translation is CSAPLAGALETQYF.

V gene TRBV6-5 combines with J gene TRBJ2-1; perhaps TRBD2 as D (5 bases). V was trimmed by 0 bases and J by 2 bases, leaving 11 bases between them. This CDR3 region has 16 residues. Germline V CDR1 and CDR2: MNHEY, SVGAGI. CDR3 in amino acids: CASSYSRTPTYNEQFF. The CDR3 bases are TGTGCCAGCAGTTACTCGAGGACTCCTACCTACAATGAGCAGTTCTTC.

The chain has TRBV20-1 and TRBJ2-1; no firm D call. V dropped 7 bases and J dropped 0 bases, with 7 bases sitting between them. The CDR3 has 12 amino acids. Germline assignment: CDR1 DFQATT and CDR2 SNEGSKA (reference sequence). CDR3 in amino acids: CSGIPSYNEQFF. Here the CDR3 DNA reads TGCAGTGGGATTCCCTCCTACAATGAGCAGTTCTTC.

The rearrangement joins TRBV5-1 to TRBJ2-7; D call uncertain. This CDR3 spans 14 amino acids. The germline V gene has CDR1 SGHRS and CDR2 YFSETQ. V lost 4 bases, J lost 7 bases, and 18 bases lay in between. The CDR3 DNA follows: TGCGCCAGCAGCGACCCAAGAACGGCGGAGGAGCAGTACTTC. Protein: CASSDPRTAEEQYF.

This clonotype was detected a few times. The chain combines TRBV19 with TRBJ2-5; perhaps TRBD2 as D (6 bases). The germline V gene encodes CDR1 LNHDA and CDR2 SQIVND (reference sequence). With 10 bases removed from V and 4 bases from J, the gap between germline ends came to 19 bases. The CDR3 runs to 14 residues. CDR3 sequence reads: CATPRSEGGETQYF. In nucleotides, the CDR3 is TGTGCCACCCCTCGCTCGGAGGGTGGAGAGACCCAGTACTTC.

The V gene is TRBV25-1, the J gene TRBJ1-1, with D maybe TRBD1 (5 bases). Trimming removed 5 bases from V and 6 bases from J, with 16 bases in between. This CDR3 has 14 residues. Germline CDR1 and CDR2: MGHDK and SYGVNS. CDR3 DNA sequence: TGTGCCAGCAGTCTACCCTATGCGGGGGCTGAAGCTTTCTTT. It codes for CASSLPYAGAEAFF.

The rearrangement joins TRBV7-2 to TRBJ2-5, with 8 nucleotides matching TRBD1. In germline, CDR1 is SGHTA, CDR2 FQGNSA. The V gene end was trimmed by 5 bases and the J gene end by 5 bases; junction bases not matched to a gene: 7. The CDR3 is made up of 14 amino acids. The CDR3 bases are TGTGCCAGCAGCACCCAGACAGGGGTCGAGACCCAGTACTTC. The encoded protein is CASSTQTGVETQYF.

This chain uses TRBV4-1 with TRBJ2-4; D may match TRBD1 or TRBD2 (6 bases each). CDR1 and CDR2 from the germline V gene are MGHRA and YSYEKL. This CDR3 has 14 amino acids. The germline V and J ends were trimmed by 1 base and 8 bases, with 12 bases remaining between them. The chain's CDR3 is CASSQVGGADIQYF. The CDR3 DNA reads TGCGCCAGCAGCCAAGTCGGGGGCGCTGACATTCAGTACTTC.